These 16 T cell receptor beta chains were sequenced from one sample in a study of tumor-infiltrating lymphocytes in primary liver carcinoma. Starting material for RNA and DNA co-extraction consisted of roughly 17-31 mg of unsorted bulk tissue. A constant-region primer primed TCR beta cDNA synthesis from 450 to 550 ng of total RNA. Libraries covering TCR beta were generated through three nested multiplex PCR rounds (using a slightly modified ARM-PCR). Rounds one and two of PCR, each of 9 to 11 cycles, were primed with TRBV1-TRBV30 forward primers and a C-beta reverse primer. MiXCR was run by TCRdb on the multiplex PCR reads, yielding one entry per CDR3 protein. The sample has roughly 70,000 distinct CDR3 sequences, about three quarters seen once; the top ten hold around 44%. Sequences were obtained from liver tumor tissue from sampling region 4. The sample's subset: tumor region T4, right-lateral pole. These receptors all come from a man in his forties or fifties with primary liver carcinoma and hepatitis B virus infection.

Turning to this clonotype: One junction end does not reproduce the germline sequence, and a read error may be involved. The chain joins TRBV25-1 to TRBJ1-1, with D possibly TRBD1 on 6 matching bases. Germline loops: CDR1 MGHDK, CDR2 SYGVNS. CDR3 length: 15 amino acids. CDR3 amino acids: CASSERLRGGTEASF. In nucleotides, the CDR3 is TGTGCCAGCAGTGAAAGACTTAGGGGGGGCACTGAAGCTTCCTTT.

The rearrangement links TRBV6-2 or TRBV6-3 to TRBJ1-2; D unclear. V lost 7 bases and J 6 bases, leaving 6 bases between the germline ends. CDR1 MNHEY and CDR2 SVGEGT come from the germline V gene. The CDR3 runs to 10 residues. The CDR3: CASTMDGYTF. The CDR3 DNA follows: TGTGCCAGCACCATGGATGGCTACACCTTC.

In the case of this clonotype: The germline gene is not matched at one end of the junction; a read error may be the cause. V usage is TRBV29-1 and J usage is TRBJ2-1, with D maybe TRBD2 (5 bases). This CDR3 spans 12 amino acids. Germline lookup yields CDR1 SQVTM and CDR2 ANQGSEA. The CDR3 DNA is TGCAACGCCTGCGCGGGCGGAAATGAGCAGTCCTTC. This translates into CNACAGGNEQSF.

This clonotype was seen just once. At one end, the junction sequence differs from germline, possibly due to a read error. The chain couples TRBV6-2 or TRBV6-3 to TRBJ2-2; D is ambiguous. CDR3 size: 14 residues. The germline CDR1 and CDR2 sequences are MNHEY and SVGEGT. The CDR3 nucleotides read TGTACCAGCAGTTACACAGTTAGCACCGGGGAGCTGTTTTTT. Its translation: CTSSYTVSTGELFF.

This clonotype was observed a handful of times. The chain couples TRBV18 to TRBJ2-1; D is perhaps TRBD2 (6 bases). Trimming pared 6 bases from V and 8 bases from J, leaving 17 bases between. CDR1 is KGHSH and CDR2 is LQKENI in the germline V gene. The length of the CDR3 is 14 residues. The CDR3 bases are TGTGCCAGCTCTCGCGGACTAAGAACCGATGAGCAGTTCTTC. Translation: CASSRGLRTDEQFF.

The V and J genes are TRBV12-5 and TRBJ2-7; D could derive from TRBD1 or TRBD2 (5 bases each). The CDR3 contains 13 residues. Germline-derived CDR1 and CDR2 are LGHNT and FRNRAP. The CDR3 region is CAREGTDSYEQYF. The CDR3 DNA sequence: TGTGCCAGAGAGGGGACCGATTCCTACGAGCAGTACTTC.

A note on this clonotype: The junction differs from germline at one of its ends, possibly a read error. The J gene is TRBJ2-7, the V gene TRBV10-1; D ambiguous. This CDR3 region has 11 residues. CDR1 is WNHNN and CDR2 is SYGVQD in the germline V gene (reference sequence). CDR3 sequence (DNA): TGTGGAACGGTACTGATCTACGGGCAGTACTTC. Its translation: CGTVLIYGQYF.

The CDR3 reads CTSSVDGFANEKLFF. The CDR3, as DNA: TGTACTAGCAGCGTAGACGGGTTCGCTAATGAAAAACTGTTTTTT. V gene TRBV11-2 combines with J gene TRBJ1-4; no definite D call. This CDR3 spans 15 amino acids. From germline, CDR1 is SGHAT and CDR2 FQNNGV.

About this clonotype itself: The conserved phenylalanine or tryptophan is not found at the CDR3 terminus, so this likely reflects a read error. V is TRBV11-2 and J is TRBJ1-1; tentative D call: TRBD1 (6 bases). V was clipped by 9 bases and J by 4 bases, with 24 bases between them. Germline lookup yields CDR1 SGHAT and CDR2 FQNNGV. The CDR3 length is 16 residues. The CDR3 spells CARSRGKAGVFTEAFL. The CDR3 region has the DNA TGTGCCAGGAGCCGAGGTAAGGCAGGGGTCTTCACTGAAGCTTTCCTT.

Only a few counts were recorded for this clonotype. The V and J genes are TRBV9 and TRBJ1-2; D gene uncertain. Trimming removed 0 bases from V and 1 base from J, with 7 bases in between. Germline V gene sequence: CDR1 SGDLS, CDR2 YYNGEE. The CDR3 extends over 14 amino acids. CDR3 bases: TGTGCCAGCAGCGTAGTGCAGTTTAACTATGGCTACACCTTC. It specifies CASSVVQFNYGYTF.

Regarding this clonotype: One junction end disagrees with the germline gene, perhaps due to a read error. The CDR3 protein is CASSNCRGETKYF. CDR3 coding DNA: TGTGCCAGCAGTAACTGCCGCGGGGAGACCAAGTACTTC. This chain links TRBV6-5 with TRBJ2-5; D possibly corresponds to TRBD2 (6 bases). In germline, CDR1 is MNHEY, CDR2 SVGAGI. There are 13 residues in the CDR3.

This clonotype was detected only a few times. V is TRBV9 and J is TRBJ1-1; 11 nucleotides match TRBD1. Germline CDR1 SGDLS, CDR2 YYNGEE. This CDR3 region has 15 residues. V was clipped by 3 bases and J by 4 bases; unmatched bases: 5. CDR3 sequence: CASSGGDRGGTEAFF. The CDR3 nucleotides read TGTGCCAGCAGCGGAGGGGACAGGGGGGGCACTGAAGCTTTCTTT.

As concerns this clonotype: Compared with germline, one end of the junction differs, possibly owing to a read error. The chain has TRBV6-2 or TRBV6-3 and TRBJ2-3; 8 bases match TRBD2. The germline V gene encodes CDR1 MNHEY and CDR2 SVGEGT. This CDR3 region has 14 residues. CDR3 DNA sequence: TGTACCAGCAGTTCCAAGCGGGAGCCAGATACGCAGTATTTT. Translating gives CTSSSKREPDTQYF.

Points on this clonotype: Lacking the conserved final phenylalanine or tryptophan, this CDR3 likely reflects a read error. CDR3: CASSPRAGGTDTQYL. CDR3 DNA sequence: TGTGCCAGCAGCCCCCGAGCGGGGGGCACAGATACGCAGTATTTA. The rearrangement uses TRBV5-4 and TRBJ2-3; 8 positions match TRBD2. CDR1 is SGHNT and CDR2 is YYREEE in the germline V gene (reference sequence). J was trimmed by 1 base and V by 4 bases; bases with no gene match: 5. There are 15 residues in the CDR3.

The chain carries TRBV7-3 and TRBJ2-1, with 11 bases aligning to TRBD2. This CDR3 is 17 amino acids long. Germline CDR1 and CDR2: SGHTA and FQGTGA. Germline trimming cut 6 bases from V and 4 bases from J; bases unmatched to any gene: 11. The CDR3 coding sequence is TGTGCCAGCAGGTCCGGACTAGCGGGCCAGACTTACAATGAGCAGTTCTTC. Translated: CASRSGLAGQTYNEQFF.

This clonotype has at least ten counts. V and J are TRBV12-3 or TRBV12-4 and TRBJ1-1; D ambiguous. The germline V and J ends were trimmed by 6 bases and 1 base, with 12 bases remaining between them. The CDR3 covers 14 residues. CDR3 amino acids: CASSSSDANTEAFF. Written as DNA, the CDR3 is TGTGCCAGCAGCTCTTCCGATGCGAACACTGAAGCTTTCTTT.